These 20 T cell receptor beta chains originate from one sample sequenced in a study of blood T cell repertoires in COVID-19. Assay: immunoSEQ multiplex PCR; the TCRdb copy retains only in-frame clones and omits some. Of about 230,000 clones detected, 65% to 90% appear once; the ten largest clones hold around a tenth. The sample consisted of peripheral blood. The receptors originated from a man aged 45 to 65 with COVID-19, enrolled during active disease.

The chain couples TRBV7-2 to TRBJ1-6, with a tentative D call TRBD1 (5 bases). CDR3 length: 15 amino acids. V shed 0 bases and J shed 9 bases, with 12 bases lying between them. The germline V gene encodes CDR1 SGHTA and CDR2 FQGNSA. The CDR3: CASSLAWGVGSPLHF. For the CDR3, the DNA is TGTGCCAGCAGCTTAGCATGGGGGGTAGGTTCACCCCTCCACTTT.

Here the CDR3 DNA reads TGTGCCAGCAGGGAAAAGACAGGGGCGAGCACCGGGGAGCTGTTTTTT. Its protein is CASREKTGASTGELFF. The chain recombines TRBV6-1 with TRBJ2-2; 8 bases map to TRBD1. CDR1 is MNHNS and CDR2 is SASEGT in the germline V gene. V shed 6 bases and J 4 bases; nucleotides not matched to a gene: 10. CDR3 length: 16 residues.

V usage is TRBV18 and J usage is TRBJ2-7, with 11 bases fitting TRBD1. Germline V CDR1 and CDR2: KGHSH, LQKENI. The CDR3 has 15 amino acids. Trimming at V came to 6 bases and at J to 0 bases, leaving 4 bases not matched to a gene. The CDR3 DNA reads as TGTGCCAGCTCGCTCGGGACAGGGGGCTCCTACGAGCAGTACTTC. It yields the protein CASSLGTGGSYEQYF.

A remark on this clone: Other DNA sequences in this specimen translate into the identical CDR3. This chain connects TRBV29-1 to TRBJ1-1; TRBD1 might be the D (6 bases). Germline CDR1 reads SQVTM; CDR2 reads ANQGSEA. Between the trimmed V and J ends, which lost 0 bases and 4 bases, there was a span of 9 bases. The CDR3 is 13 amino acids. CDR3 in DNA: TGCAGCGTTGAAGAGGGGGCAGGCACTGAAGCTTTCTTT. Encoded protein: CSVEEGAGTEAFF.

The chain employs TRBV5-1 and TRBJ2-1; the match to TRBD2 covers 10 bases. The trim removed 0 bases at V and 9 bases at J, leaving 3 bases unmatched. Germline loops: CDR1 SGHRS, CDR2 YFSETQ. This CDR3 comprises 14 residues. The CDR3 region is CASSLVASGGEQFF. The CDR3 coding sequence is TGCGCCAGCAGCTTGGTTGCTAGCGGGGGTGAGCAGTTCTTC.

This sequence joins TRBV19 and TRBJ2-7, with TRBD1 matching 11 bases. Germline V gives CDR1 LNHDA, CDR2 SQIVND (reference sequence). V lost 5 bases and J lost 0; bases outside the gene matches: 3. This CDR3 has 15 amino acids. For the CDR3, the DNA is TGTGCCAGTAGTCCCGGGACAGGGGGCTCCTACGAGCAGTACTTC. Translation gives CASSPGTGGSYEQYF.

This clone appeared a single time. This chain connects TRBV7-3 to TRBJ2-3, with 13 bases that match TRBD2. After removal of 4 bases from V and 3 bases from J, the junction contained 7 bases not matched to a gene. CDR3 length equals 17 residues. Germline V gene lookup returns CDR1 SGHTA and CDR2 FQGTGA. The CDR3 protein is CASSSGTSGIGTDTQYF. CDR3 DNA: TGTGCCAGCAGCTCGGGGACTAGCGGGATTGGGACAGATACGCAGTATTTT.

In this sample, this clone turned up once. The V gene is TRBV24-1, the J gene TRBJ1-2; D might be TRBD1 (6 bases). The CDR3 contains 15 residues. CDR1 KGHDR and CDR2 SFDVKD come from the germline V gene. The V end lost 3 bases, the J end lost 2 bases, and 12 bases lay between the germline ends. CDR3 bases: TGTGCCACCAGTGATCCCGCACAGGGAAACTATGGCTACACCTTC. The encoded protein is CATSDPAQGNYGYTF.

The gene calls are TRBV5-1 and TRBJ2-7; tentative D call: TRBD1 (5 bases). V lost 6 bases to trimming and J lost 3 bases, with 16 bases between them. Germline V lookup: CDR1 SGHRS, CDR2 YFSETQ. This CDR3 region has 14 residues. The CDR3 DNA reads TGCGCCAGCACTATCCAGGGCAATAGCTACGAGCAGTACTTC. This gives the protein CASTIQGNSYEQYF.

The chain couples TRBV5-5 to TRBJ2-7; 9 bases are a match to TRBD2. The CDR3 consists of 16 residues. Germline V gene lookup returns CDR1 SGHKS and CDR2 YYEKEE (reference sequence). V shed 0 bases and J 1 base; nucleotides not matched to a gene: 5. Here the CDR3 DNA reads TGTGCCAGCAGCTTGGTAGGCGGGGGGGCTTCCTACGAGCAGTACTTC. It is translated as CASSLVGGGASYEQYF.

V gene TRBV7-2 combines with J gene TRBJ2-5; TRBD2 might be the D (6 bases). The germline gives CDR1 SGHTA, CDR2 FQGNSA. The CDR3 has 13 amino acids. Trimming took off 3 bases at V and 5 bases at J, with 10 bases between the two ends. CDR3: CASSFGAGETQYF. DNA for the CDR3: TGTGCCAGCAGCTTCGGGGCGGGGGAGACCCAGTACTTC.

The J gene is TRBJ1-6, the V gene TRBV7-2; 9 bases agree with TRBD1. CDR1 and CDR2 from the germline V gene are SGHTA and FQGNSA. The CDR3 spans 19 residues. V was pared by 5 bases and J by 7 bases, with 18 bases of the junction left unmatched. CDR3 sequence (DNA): TGTGCCAGCAGCCCACCTCCGGGGTGGGACAGGGTCGGGAATTCACCCCTCCACTTT. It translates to CASSPPPGWDRVGNSPLHF.

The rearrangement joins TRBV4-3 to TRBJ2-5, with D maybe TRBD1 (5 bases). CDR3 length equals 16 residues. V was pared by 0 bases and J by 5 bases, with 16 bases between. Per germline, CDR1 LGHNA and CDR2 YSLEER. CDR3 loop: CASSQDLRMPGETQYF. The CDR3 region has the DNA TGCGCCAGCAGCCAAGATCTCCGGATGCCAGGGGAGACCCAGTACTTC.

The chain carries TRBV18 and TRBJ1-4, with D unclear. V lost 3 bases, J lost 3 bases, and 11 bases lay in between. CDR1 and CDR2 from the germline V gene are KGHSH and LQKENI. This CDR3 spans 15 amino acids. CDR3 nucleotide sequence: TGTGCCAGCTCACCTACATGGGGAGCTAATGAAAAACTGTTTTTT. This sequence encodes CASSPTWGANEKLFF.

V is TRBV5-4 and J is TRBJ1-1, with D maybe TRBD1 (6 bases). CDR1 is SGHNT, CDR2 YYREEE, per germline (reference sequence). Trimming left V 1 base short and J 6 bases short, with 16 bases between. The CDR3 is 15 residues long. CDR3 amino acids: CASSLSTGGFAEAFF. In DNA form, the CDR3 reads TGTGCCAGCAGCTTGTCTACGGGGGGCTTCGCTGAAGCTTTCTTT.

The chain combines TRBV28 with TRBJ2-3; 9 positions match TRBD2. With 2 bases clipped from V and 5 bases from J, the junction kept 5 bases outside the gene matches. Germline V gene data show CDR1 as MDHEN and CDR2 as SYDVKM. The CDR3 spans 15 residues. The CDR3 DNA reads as TGTGCCAGCAGTTTAGGCGGGAGGGCCGAAGATACGCAGTATTTT. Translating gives CASSLGGRAEDTQYF.

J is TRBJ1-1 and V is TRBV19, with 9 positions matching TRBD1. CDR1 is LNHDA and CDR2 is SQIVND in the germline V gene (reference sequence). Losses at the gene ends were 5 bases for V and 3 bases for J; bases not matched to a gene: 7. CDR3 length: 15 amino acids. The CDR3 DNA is TGTGCCAGTAGTGGACCCGGGACAGGGTACACTGAAGCTTTCTTT. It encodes CASSGPGTGYTEAFF.

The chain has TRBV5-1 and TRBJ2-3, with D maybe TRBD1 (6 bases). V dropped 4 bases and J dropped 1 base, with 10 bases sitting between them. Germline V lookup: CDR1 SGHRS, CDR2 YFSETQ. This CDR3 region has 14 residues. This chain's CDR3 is CASSARQGTDTQYF. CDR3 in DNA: TGCGCCAGCAGCGCTAGACAGGGCACAGATACGCAGTATTTT.

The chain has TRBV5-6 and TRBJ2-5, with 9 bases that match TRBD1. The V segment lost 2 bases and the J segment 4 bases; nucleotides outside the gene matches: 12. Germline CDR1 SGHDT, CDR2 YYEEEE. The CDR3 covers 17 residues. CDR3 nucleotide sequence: TGTGCCAGCAGCTTTTTACTCCAGGACAGGGGTGGAGAGACCCAGTACTTC. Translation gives CASSFLLQDRGGETQYF.

This CDR3 is CASSHKGLLTEGANYGYTF. The CDR3 DNA sequence: TGTGCCAGCAGTCATAAGGGACTCCTCACAGAGGGAGCTAACTATGGCTACACCTTC. The chain couples TRBV7-8 to TRBJ1-2; tentative D call: TRBD1 (5 bases). Germline CDR1 and CDR2: SGHVS and FQNEAQ. V shed 6 bases and J shed 0 bases, with 26 bases lying between them. The length of the CDR3 is 19 residues.